This entry is about one TCR beta chain. This record belongs to a study of blood T cell repertoires in COVID-19. Per the germline V gene, CDR1 is GTSNPN and CDR2 is SVGIG (reference sequence). The CDR3 has 14 residues. Trimming pared 3 bases from V and 4 bases from J, leaving 16 bases between. Produced via immunoSEQ multiplex PCR; TCRdb's table is partial and in-frame only. The data show over 250,000 clones, roughly 86% seen once. This sequence joins TRBV30 and TRBJ2-7; D may be TRBD2 (5 bases). The TCR originated in a woman younger than 35 who had recovered from COVID-19. The sequenced sample consisted of PBMCs or T cells enriched from blood (not recorded which). In DNA, the CDR3 is TGTGCCTGGAGATCCGGGTCGGGGATATACGAGCAGTACTTC. Protein sequence: CAWRSGSGIYEQYF.